The TCR beta chain described here comes from a study of beta chain features in type 1 diabetes. Broader study findings: Naive, central memory and Treg TCRB repertoires appeared more alike in patients than in healthy donors. Equally in patients and controls, shorter templates might have been favored by PCR.

This CDR3 is built from 14 residues. Trimming left V 8 bases short and J 1 base short, with 12 bases between. The germline V gene has CDR1 MNHNS and CDR2 SASEGT. Of the isolated RNA, all was reverse transcribed, and so the sequenced material was expressed TCRB transcripts. It was found that naive, central memory and regulatory T cell samples averaged approximately 3.6 million reads. Clones were sequenced by immunoSEQ multiplex PCR, and TCRdb holds only the in-frame ones, with some missing. The sample records nearly 250,000 clones, 13% to 15% being singletons. Comment on this clone: The antigen is unknown.

J is TRBJ2-1 and V is TRBV6-1, with D possibly being TRBD1 (6 bases). Sequenced material: naive CD4+ T cells from blood. This TCR came from a woman aged 40 to 49 in good health. Here the CDR3 reads CASEQGASYNEQFF. The CDR3 nucleotides read TGTGCCAGCGAACAGGGAGCATCCTACAATGAGCAGTTCTTC.